This entry lists 3 T cell receptor beta chains sequenced from one sample in a study of T cell changes during pregnancy in multiple sclerosis. Libraries were prepared by immunoSEQ multiplex PCR; TCRdb keeps only in-frame clonotypes and omits some of them. This sample yields approximately 38,000 clones, of which roughly 94% are seen a single time; 1.5% to 2% belongs to the top ten. This material consisted of peripheral blood, taken in the third trimester of pregnancy. The receptors derive from a female donor with multiple sclerosis, enrolled in a pregnancy study.

The chain carries TRBV12-5 and TRBJ2-2; 11 bases are a match to TRBD1. Trimming at V came to 4 bases and at J to 4 bases, leaving 2 bases not matched to a gene. The CDR3 covers 15 residues. Germline V gives CDR1 LGHNT, CDR2 FRNRAP. CDR3 amino acids: CASGWGQGGTGELFF. In DNA form, the CDR3 reads TGTGCTAGTGGTTGGGGACAGGGGGGCACCGGGGAGCTGTTTTTT.

This clone has only one observation. The chain couples TRBV4-3 to TRBJ2-5; a weak D match, TRBD2 (6 bases). The DNA end lines up better with TRBJ2-7; the J call may be wrong. The CDR3 is 14 amino acids. Germline loops: CDR1 LGHNA, CDR2 YSLEER. CDR3 sequence (DNA): TGCGCCAGCAGCCAAGTGGAGGGGAGCTACGAGCAGTACTTC. Translated: CASSQVEGSYEQYF.

This clone was detected once. V usage is TRBV5-6 and J usage is TRBJ2-5; D might be TRBD2 (5 bases). This CDR3 is built from 13 residues. CDR1 is SGHDT and CDR2 is YYEEEE in the germline V gene. V was trimmed by 6 bases and J by 5 bases, leaving 14 bases between them. The CDR3 spells CASISREEETQYF. The DNA of the CDR3 is TGTGCCAGCATCTCTCGGGAAGAGGAGACCCAGTACTTC.